These T cell receptor beta chains were read from a single sample in a study of early T cells in non-severe SARS-CoV-2 infection. TCRdb reanalysed the 5' RACE reads using MiXCR and keeps one entry per CDR3 protein. Of about 48,000 distinct CDR3 sequences detected, 6% to 8% appear once; the ten largest clones hold about 5.3%. Material for sequencing was whole blood. The receptors come from an adult who was a healthcare worker with PCR-confirmed SARS-CoV-2 infection or an uninfected control (not recorded which). CDR3s include the opening cysteine and the closing phenylalanine or tryptophan. The D gene is left open where the match is weak. Some rows mark clone size as missing; the rest say once, few, many or name a class of expanded clone.

>TRBV6-2/TRBV6-3|TRBJ1-1|few|NA
TGTGCCAGCAGTTATTTAGGATCGAACACTGAAGCTTTCTTT
CASSYLGSNTEAFF
>TRBV12-3/TRBV12-4|TRBJ1-1|few|TRBD1
TGTGCCAGCAGTCCTCGGGACAGGGGGGGGAGTACTGAAGCTTTCTTT
CASSPRDRGGSTEAFF
>TRBV19|TRBJ1-5|many|NA
TGTGCCAGTAGGGAGAGTTATAGCAATCAGCCCCAGCATTTT
CASRESYSNQPQHF
>TRBV24-1|TRBJ1-5|few|TRBD1
TGTGCCACCAGTGGGGACGGCAGGGGGGGTCAGCCCCAGCATTTT
CATSGDGRGGQPQHF
>TRBV6-2/TRBV6-3|TRBJ2-3|many|NA
TGTGCCAGCAGTTACTCGAACGGTCCAGATACGCAGTATTTT
CASSYSNGPDTQYF
>TRBV29-1|TRBJ2-1|many|TRBD2
TGCAGCGTTGAGATCAGTAGCGGGGGCGTGAATGAGCAGTTCTTC
CSVEISSGGVNEQFF
>TRBV7-6|TRBJ2-7|NA|NA
TGTGCCAGCAGCTTAGAAAAGACCTACGAGCAGTACTTC
CASSLEKTYEQYF
>TRBV12-3/TRBV12-4|TRBJ2-1|many|TRBD2
TGTGCCAGCAATCGAGCCGGGACTAGCGGGAGCAATGAGCAGTTCTTC
CASNRAGTSGSNEQFF
>TRBV28|TRBJ2-3|NA|NA
TGTGCCAGCAGTTTATTTATGAGTGGCGGGAATACGCAGTATTTT
CASSLFMSGGNTQYF
>TRBV20-1|TRBJ2-7|NA|TRBD2
TGCAGTGCTAGAGACCCGAGCGGGGTCGACGAAGAGCAGTACTTC
CSARDPSGVDEEQYF
>TRBV15|TRBJ2-1|NA|NA
TGTGCCACCAGCAATGGACATCCCTCCTACAATGAGCAGTTCTTC
CATSNGHPSYNEQFF
>TRBV2|TRBJ2-1|NA|NA
TGTGCCAGCAGTGAATGGACACCCCAAGCGTTCAATGAGCAGTTCTTC
CASSEWTPQAFNEQFF
>TRBV6-6|TRBJ1-1|few|NA
TGTGCCAGCAGTTCAGGGAGGACTGAAGCTTTCTTT
CASSSGRTEAFF
>TRBV25-1|TRBJ2-2|many|NA
TGTGCCAGCAGCAGAGGGACTGCGAACACCGGGGAGCTGTTTTTT
CASSRGTANTGELFF
>TRBV15|TRBJ1-2|many|NA
TGTGCCACCAGCAGAGTGGGGGCTTATGGCTACACCTTC
CATSRVGAYGYTF
>TRBV7-6|TRBJ2-3|few|NA
TGTGCCAGCAGCTTTGAGCTCACTAATACGCAGTATTTT
CASSFELTNTQYF
>TRBV6-1|TRBJ2-3|few|TRBD1
TGTGCCAGCAGTGAATTGGACAGGGGGTGGATGGATACGCAGTATTTT
CASSELDRGWMDTQYF
>TRBV20-1|TRBJ1-5|many|NA
TGCAGTGCTAGAGTAGGGAGCAATCAGCCCCAGCATTTT
CSARVGSNQPQHF
>TRBV6-2/TRBV6-3|TRBJ2-1|many|NA
TGTGCCAGCAGTTACCGAGGACTGCAGAGCTCCTACAATGAGCAGTTCTTC
CASSYRGLQSSYNEQFF
>TRBV20-1|TRBJ1-2|many|TRBD1
TGCAGTGCTAGCGTCACCGACAGGGAAAATGGCTACACCTTC
CSASVTDRENGYTF
>TRBV24-1|TRBJ2-5|many|NA
TGTGCCACCAGTGAGAGGGGGGGCCTGGAGACCCAGTACTTC
CATSERGGLETQYF
>TRBV7-2|TRBJ2-2|many|TRBD2
TGTGCCAGCAGCTGGGGACTAGCGGGAACCGGGGAGCTGTTTTTT
CASSWGLAGTGELFF
>TRBV20-1|TRBJ2-1|many|NA
TGCAGGGGATATGGGGGGCCCTACAATGAGCAGTTCTTC
CRGYGGPYNEQFF
>TRBV29-1|TRBJ1-1|many|NA
TGCAGCGTTGAGTTCACCGGGACGGAGAACACTGAAGCTTTCTTT
CSVEFTGTENTEAFF
>TRBV28|TRBJ2-1|many|NA
TGTGCCAGCAGTTTATCCGGTAACAATGAGCAGTTCTTC
CASSLSGNNEQFF
>TRBV7-7|TRBJ1-6|many|NA
TGTGCCAGCAGCCTAAAGTTCACGGGACAAGTCTATAATTCACCCCTCCACTTT
CASSLKFTGQVYNSPLHF
>TRBV29-1|TRBJ1-3|many|TRBD1
TGCAGCGTCCTTAAACAGGGGGCGAGAAACACCATATATTTT
CSVLKQGARNTIYF
>TRBV20-1|TRBJ1-1|many|TRBD1
TGCAGTGCTAGGCCAGGGGGAACTGAAGCTTTCTTT
CSARPGGTEAFF
>TRBV11-1|TRBJ2-2|many|NA
TGTGCCAGCAGCTTTGGACAAACCGGGGAGCTGTTTTTT
CASSFGQTGELFF
>TRBV30|TRBJ2-7|NA|NA
TGTGCCTCCAGGTGGAGAACAGGGAGGTACGAGCAGTACTTC
CASRWRTGRYEQYF
>TRBV18|TRBJ1-1|many|TRBD1
TGTGCCAGCTCACCAGAGTGGCAGGGGGTCGCAGCTTTCTTT
CASSPEWQGVAAFF
>TRBV6-2/TRBV6-3|TRBJ2-3|few|TRBD2
TGTGCCAGCAACCGGAGGACTAGCGGGAGCACAGATACGCAGTATTTT
CASNRRTSGSTDTQYF
>TRBV20-1|TRBJ1-5|many|NA
TGCAGTGCTAGAGTAGGGGGGGCGATCAACCAGCCCCAGCATTTT
CSARVGGAINQPQHF
>TRBV7-9|TRBJ2-7|NA|NA
TGTGCCAGCAGTGCCCGGGGGTCCAGCTACGAGCAGTACTTC
CASSARGSSYEQYF
>TRBV5-5|TRBJ2-3|many|NA
TGTGCCAGCAGCCGTATCCTCACAGATACGCAGTATTTT
CASSRILTDTQYF
>TRBV19|TRBJ2-1|few|TRBD1
TGTGTCAGTAGTACCCGGACAGGGGCATTGGACAATGAGCAGTTCTTC
CVSSTRTGALDNEQFF
>TRBV6-5|TRBJ1-5|many|TRBD1
TGTGCCAGCAGCCGACAGGGGATCAATCAGCCCCAGCATTTT
CASSRQGINQPQHF
>TRBV29-1|TRBJ2-5|many|NA
TGCAGCGTGGAACACCCCGGGGAGACCCAGTACTTC
CSVEHPGETQYF
>TRBV28|TRBJ1-2|NA|TRBD1
TGTGCCAGCAGTTTCCCCGAGGGGACAGGGGGTTATGGCTACACCTTC
CASSFPEGTGGYGYTF
>TRBV2|TRBJ1-5|many|NA
TGTGCCAGCAGTATCCGACAGGTTAGCAATCAGCCCCAGCATTTT
CASSIRQVSNQPQHF
>TRBV27|TRBJ1-4|few|TRBD1
TGTGCCAGCAGTGACAGGGTTGCGAATGAAAAACTGTTTTTT
CASSDRVANEKLFF
>TRBV7-2|TRBJ2-3|NA|NA
TGTGCCAGCAGCTCTACGGGGCTTAGCACAGATACGCAGTATTTT
CASSSTGLSTDTQYF
>TRBV7-2|TRBJ1-1|many|NA
TGTGCCAGCAGCTTTGGGATCGCGAACACTGAAGCTTTCTTT
CASSFGIANTEAFF